One and the same sample provided the 21 T cell receptor beta chains below, sequenced in a study of shared clonotypes between healthy human individuals. Sequencing was performed with immunoSEQ multiplex PCR; in TCRdb, only in-frame clones are kept and a portion is missing. Of approximately 2.5 million clones in the sample, approximately 94% were seen once. The sequencing sample was made of naive CD4+ T cells from PBMCs. Subset denoted: CD45RA+ positively selected. Every receptor here comes from a man younger than 35 in good health. Some clones in this sample may be carry-over from other donors' samples.

The chain carries TRBV28 and TRBJ2-5, with TRBD2 identical over 8 bases. The J call is uncertain, as TRBJ2-7 better fits the DNA end. The CDR3 totals 12 residues. Germline CDR1 reads MDHEN; CDR2 reads SYDVKM. DNA for the CDR3: TGTGCCAGCAAGACTAGCGAGTACGAGCAGTACTTC. Protein product: CASKTSEYEQYF.

The chain employs TRBV5-1 and TRBJ2-1, with D unclear. Germline lookup yields CDR1 SGHRS and CDR2 YFSETQ. CDR3 length: 15 residues. Trimming left V 6 bases short and J 2 bases short, with 15 bases between. The CDR3 here is CASKLEPFAYNEQFF. The CDR3 DNA follows: TGCGCCAGCAAATTGGAACCCTTCGCCTACAATGAGCAGTTCTTC.

The rearrangement joins TRBV11-2 to TRBJ2-1; D might be TRBD1 or TRBD2, each matching 5 bases. CDR1 and CDR2 (germline): SGHAT, FQNNGV. This CDR3 has 19 amino acids. Trimming removed 3 bases at V and 5 bases at J, with 26 bases between. The CDR3 DNA is TGTGCCAGCAGCTTGAGAGTCATTACCCATGGGGGTTTTCACAATGAGCAGTTCTTC. Its protein product is CASSLRVITHGGFHNEQFF.

The chain joins TRBV4-1 to TRBJ1-4; D might be TRBD1 (6 bases). The V and J ends lost 2 bases and 3 bases respectively, with 10 bases between them. The CDR3 has 15 residues. Germline CDR1 and CDR2: MGHRA and YSYEKL. The CDR3 loop is CASSQHGQPNEKLFF. The DNA of the CDR3 is TGCGCCAGCAGCCAACATGGACAGCCTAATGAAAAACTGTTTTTT.

The chain is built from TRBV28 and TRBJ1-1; D remains ambiguous. Germline-derived CDR1 and CDR2 are MDHEN and SYDVKM. V was pared by 6 bases and J by 1 base, with 12 bases between. The CDR3 covers 14 residues. In DNA form, the CDR3 reads TGTGCCAGCAGCAGTTTCGAACGGAACACTGAAGCTTTCTTT. Protein sequence: CASSSFERNTEAFF.

This clone has more than one count but fewer than ten. The chain's CDR3 is CASSLAPGQPQHF. CDR3 coding DNA: TGTGCCAGCAGCTTGGCCCCAGGCCAGCCCCAGCATTTT. The V and J genes are TRBV5-4 and TRBJ1-5; D unclear. CDR3 length equals 13 residues. V lost 0 bases and J 7 bases, leaving 8 bases between the germline ends. The germline CDR1 and CDR2 sequences are SGHNT and YYREEE (reference sequence). Variable domain in full (rest from reference TRBV5-4 and TRBJ1-5): ETGVTQSPTHLIKTRGQQVTLRCSSQSGHNTVSWYQQALGQGPQFIFQYYREEENGRGNFPPRFSGLQFPNYSSELNVNALELDDSALYLCASSLAPGQPQHFGDGTRLSIL.

CDR3 region: CASSEFTDTQYF. For the CDR3, the DNA is TGTGCCAGCAGTGAGTTCACAGATACGCAGTATTTT. J is TRBJ2-3 and V is TRBV2; D gene uncertain. V lost 3 bases to trimming and J lost 2 bases, with 3 bases between them. The germline CDR1 and CDR2 sequences are SNHLY and FYNNEI. This CDR3 is 12 amino acids long. Combining the CDR3 with reference TRBV2 and TRBJ2-3 gives the whole variable domain EPEVTQTPSHQVTQMGQEVILRCVPISNHLYFYWYRQILGQKVEFLVSFYNNEISEKSEIFDDQFSVERPDGSNFTLKIRSTKLEDSAMYFCASSEFTDTQYFGPGTRLTVL.

The chain couples TRBV19 to TRBJ2-3; D ambiguous. V lost 5 bases, J lost 0 bases, and 3 bases lay in between. The CDR3 is made up of 12 amino acids. Germline V lookup: CDR1 LNHDA, CDR2 SQIVND (reference sequence). The CDR3 DNA is TGTGCCAGTAGTCAGAGCACAGATACGCAGTATTTT. Its translation is CASSQSTDTQYF.

This clone showed up just a few times. The CDR3 bases are TGTGCCAGCAGCCTCCGTACGACGAACACCGGGGAGCTGTTTTTT. Its protein is CASSLRTTNTGELFF. The chain links TRBV5-6 to TRBJ2-2; no clear D gene. Per the germline V gene, CDR1 is SGHDT and CDR2 is YYEEEE. V was clipped by 4 bases and J by 0 bases, with 10 bases between them. The CDR3 runs 15 residues. The entire variable domain, with the rest obtained from reference TRBV5-6 and TRBJ2-2, is as follows: DAGVTQSPTHLIKTRGQQVTLRCSPKSGHDTVSWYQQALGQGPQFIFQYYEEEERQRGNFPDRFSGHQFPNYSSELNVNALLLGDSALYLCASSLRTTNTGELFFGEGSRLTVL.

The V call is TRBV6-6, the J call TRBJ1-2; D is ambiguous. Germline CDR1 reads MNHNY; CDR2 reads SVGAGI (reference sequence). Trimming cost V 6 bases and J 7 bases, with 12 bases left between them. This CDR3 has 12 residues. Written as DNA, the CDR3 is TGTGCCAGCAGCTCTTTTAGTGGTGGCTACACCTTC. This codes for CASSSFSGGYTF.

Comments on this clone: The sample holds other DNA sequences that translate to the same CDR3. CDR3 loop: CASSLFGASYEQYF. DNA for the CDR3: TGCGCCAGCAGCTTGTTCGGGGCTTCCTACGAGCAGTACTTC. The chain carries TRBV5-1 and TRBJ2-7, with D possibly being TRBD1 or TRBD2 (5 bases each). The germline CDR1 and CDR2 sequences are SGHRS and YFSETQ. The germline V and J ends were trimmed by 1 base and 1 base, with 9 bases remaining between them. The CDR3 runs 14 residues.

The V and J genes are TRBV18 and TRBJ1-2; TRBD1 agrees at 11 bases. Germline V gene lookup returns CDR1 KGHSH and CDR2 LQKENI. J was trimmed by 7 bases and V by 2 bases; bases with no gene match: 12. The CDR3 has 17 amino acids. The DNA for the CDR3 is TGTGCCAGCTCACCAGGAGAATCCGGGACAGGGGGACGTGGCTACACCTTC. Its translation: CASSPGESGTGGRGYTF.

The CDR3 DNA sequence: TGTGCCAGTAGGGGACAGGGGTACGAGCAGTACTTC. Translating gives CASRGQGYEQYF. The chain has TRBV19 and TRBJ2-7; 10 positions match TRBD1. Germline V CDR1 and CDR2: LNHDA, SQIVND (reference sequence). V dropped 6 bases and J dropped 4; count of bases not matched to a gene: 0. This CDR3 has 12 residues.

The chain uses TRBV29-1 and TRBJ2-7; TRBD1 aligns across 7 bases. Looked up from germline, CDR1 is SQVTM and CDR2 is ANQGSEA. Unmatched junction bases numbered 11, after V lost 6 bases and J lost 3 bases. The CDR3 has 14 residues. The CDR3 DNA sequence: TGCAGCGTCCTAGTAAGACAGGGTTACTACGAGCAGTACTTC. Its protein is CSVLVRQGYYEQYF.

This rearrangement joins TRBV18 to TRBJ1-1; a weak D match, TRBD1 (6 bases). Germline CDR1 is KGHSH and CDR2 is LQKENI. There are 14 residues in the CDR3. V lost 3 bases, J lost 4 bases, and 12 bases lay in between. The CDR3 is CASSPRGRVTEAFF. The CDR3 DNA reads TGTGCCAGCTCACCGAGGGGGAGGGTCACTGAAGCTTTCTTT.

The V and J genes are TRBV14 and TRBJ2-3; D perhaps matches TRBD2 (5 bases). Germline-derived CDR1 and CDR2 are SGHDN and FVKESK. This CDR3 has 15 residues. V lost 4 bases and J lost 4, with 15 bases in between. CDR3 coding DNA: TGTGCCAGCAGCCTGTCACCGCGGGTCTCAGATACGCAGTATTTT. Translation: CASSLSPRVSDTQYF. The entire variable domain, with the rest obtained from reference TRBV14 and TRBJ2-3, is as follows: EAGVTQFPSHSVIEKGQTVTLRCDPISGHDNLYWYRRVMGKEIKFLLHFVKESKQDESGMPNNRFLAERTGGTYSTLKVQPAELEDSGVYFCASSLSPRVSDTQYFGPGTRLTVL.

The V call is TRBV7-2, the J call TRBJ2-1; D possibly corresponds to TRBD2 (8 bases). Trimming removed 0 bases at V and 8 bases at J, with 14 bases between. Germline V CDR1 and CDR2: SGHTA, FQGNSA. The CDR3 runs 15 residues. CDR3 nucleotides: TGTGCCAGCAGCTTAGCAGCGGGAGACAGGGATGAGCAGTTCTTC. It specifies CASSLAAGDRDEQFF.

This chain links TRBV15 with TRBJ1-2; no reliable D call. Trimming cost V 1 base and J 3 bases, with 15 bases left between them. Germline CDR1 LNHNV, CDR2 YYDKDF (reference sequence). The CDR3 totals 16 residues. CDR3 DNA sequence: TGTGCCACCAGCAGAGGTACCGGGCCGGAGGACTATGGCTACACCTTC. Translating gives CATSRGTGPEDYGYTF. Complete variable domain (other parts from reference TRBV15 and TRBJ1-2): DAMVIQNPRYQVTQFGKPVTLSCSQTLNHNVMYWYQQKSSQAPKLLFHYYDKDFNNEADTPDNFQSRRPNTSFCFLDIRSPGLGDTAMYLCATSRGTGPEDYGYTFGSGTRLTVV.

The V gene is TRBV27, the J gene TRBJ2-7; D call uncertain. The germline gives CDR1 MNHEY, CDR2 SMNVEV (reference sequence). The CDR3 totals 13 residues. The V end was cut by 5 bases, the J end by 2 bases, with 10 bases between. This CDR3 reads CASSPPRPYEQYF. The CDR3 DNA is TGTGCCAGCAGTCCCCCCCGACCCTACGAGCAGTACTTC.

The chain couples TRBV28 to TRBJ1-3, with D maybe TRBD1 (6 bases). The length of the CDR3 is 16 residues. From germline, CDR1 is MDHEN and CDR2 SYDVKM. Trimming took off 2 bases at V and 4 bases at J, with 15 bases between the two ends. CDR3 sequence reads: CASSLGWGAHGNTIYF. Here the CDR3 DNA reads TGTGCCAGCAGTTTAGGTTGGGGGGCGCACGGAAACACCATATATTTT.

The CDR3 loop is CASSLQVNRNTGELFF. The CDR3 DNA reads TGTGCCAGCAGCTTGCAGGTAAATCGGAACACCGGGGAGCTGTTTTTT. This rearrangement joins TRBV5-6 to TRBJ2-2; D call uncertain. The V gene's germline CDR1 is SGHDT and CDR2 YYEEEE. The CDR3 length is 16 residues. V lost 1 base and J 1 base, leaving 11 bases between the germline ends.